This T cell receptor (beta chain) was recovered during a study of blood T cell repertoires in COVID-19. Across the whole study: Sites in the United States, Italy and Spain provided acute and convalescent COVID-19 samples. PBMCs, B-cell-depleted T cells, or T cells were the source of the cDNA or gDNA that made up the material.

As processed by the authors: By means of reference gene primer amplification, nucleated cell counts were estimated. Using immunoSEQ multiplex PCR, the repertoire was profiled, and TCRdb retains in-frame clones only, with some absent. The DNA was the basis for D and trimming; V, J and clone size are from that table. The sample includes more than 95,000 clones, around 76% of them seen just once. Germline V gives CDR1 SEHNR, CDR2 FQNEAQ (reference sequence). V was trimmed by 4 bases and J by 3 bases, leaving 6 bases between them. CDR3 length: 12 amino acids. Sequencing input: peripheral blood. This receptor was identified in a woman in her sixties or seventies with acute or convalescent COVID-19. The V gene is TRBV7-9, the J gene TRBJ1-1, with D unclear. The DNA of the CDR3 is TGTGCCAGCAGCTGGGGAGACACTGAAGCTTTCTTT. This codes for CASSWGDTEAFF.